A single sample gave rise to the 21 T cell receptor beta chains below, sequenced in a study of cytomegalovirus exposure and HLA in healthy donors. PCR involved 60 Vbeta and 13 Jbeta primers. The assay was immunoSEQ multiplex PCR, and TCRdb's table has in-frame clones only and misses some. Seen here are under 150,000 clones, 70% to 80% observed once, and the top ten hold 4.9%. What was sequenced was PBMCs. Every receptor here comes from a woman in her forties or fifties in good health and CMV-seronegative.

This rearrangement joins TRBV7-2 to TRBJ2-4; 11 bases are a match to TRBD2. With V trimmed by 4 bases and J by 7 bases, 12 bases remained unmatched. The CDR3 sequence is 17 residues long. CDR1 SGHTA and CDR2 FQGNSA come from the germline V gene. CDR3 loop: CASSSSGGLTFQNIQYF. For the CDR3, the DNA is TGTGCCAGCAGCTCTAGCGGGGGGTTAACCTTCCAGAACATTCAGTACTTC.

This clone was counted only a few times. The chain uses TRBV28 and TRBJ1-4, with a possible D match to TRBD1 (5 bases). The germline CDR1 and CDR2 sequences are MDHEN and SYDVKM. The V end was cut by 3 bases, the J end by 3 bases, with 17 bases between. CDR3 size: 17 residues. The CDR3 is CASSFSDGGGANEKLFF. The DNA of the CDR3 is TGTGCCAGCAGTTTTTCCGACGGTGGAGGGGCTAATGAAAAACTGTTTTTT.

CDR3 bases: TGTGCCAGCAGCTTGGTAGTGGGCAGCTATGGCTACACCTTC. It specifies CASSLVVGSYGYTF. The chain links TRBV5-4 to TRBJ1-2; D call uncertain. Germline CDR1 is SGHNT and CDR2 is YYREEE (reference sequence). The V end lost 0 bases, the J end lost 4 bases, and 10 bases lay between the germline ends. This CDR3 contains 14 residues.

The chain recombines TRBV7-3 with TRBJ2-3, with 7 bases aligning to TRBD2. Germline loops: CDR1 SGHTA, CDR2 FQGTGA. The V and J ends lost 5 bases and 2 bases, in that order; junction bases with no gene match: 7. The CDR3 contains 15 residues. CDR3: CASSDKRGPTDTQYF. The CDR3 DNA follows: TGTGCCAGCAGCGATAAGCGGGGCCCCACAGATACGCAGTATTTT.

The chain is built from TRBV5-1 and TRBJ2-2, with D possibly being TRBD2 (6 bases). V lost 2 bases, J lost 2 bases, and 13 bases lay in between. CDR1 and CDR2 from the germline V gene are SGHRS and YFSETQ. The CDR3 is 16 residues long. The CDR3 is CASSLSGGANTGELFF. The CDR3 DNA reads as TGCGCCAGCAGCTTAAGCGGCGGGGCCAACACCGGGGAGCTGTTTTTT.

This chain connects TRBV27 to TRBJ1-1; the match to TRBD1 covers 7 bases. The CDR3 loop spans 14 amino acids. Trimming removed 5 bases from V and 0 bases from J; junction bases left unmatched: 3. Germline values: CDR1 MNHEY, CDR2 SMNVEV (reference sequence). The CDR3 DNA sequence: TGTGCCAGCAGTCCGACAGGGTTGAACACTGAAGCTTTCTTT. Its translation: CASSPTGLNTEAFF.

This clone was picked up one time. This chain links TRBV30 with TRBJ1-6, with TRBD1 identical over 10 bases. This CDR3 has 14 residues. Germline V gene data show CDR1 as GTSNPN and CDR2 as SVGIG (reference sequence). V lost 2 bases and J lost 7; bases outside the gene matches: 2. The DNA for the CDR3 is TGTGCCTGGAGTAAGGGACAGGGGAATTCACCCCTCCACTTT. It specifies CAWSKGQGNSPLHF.

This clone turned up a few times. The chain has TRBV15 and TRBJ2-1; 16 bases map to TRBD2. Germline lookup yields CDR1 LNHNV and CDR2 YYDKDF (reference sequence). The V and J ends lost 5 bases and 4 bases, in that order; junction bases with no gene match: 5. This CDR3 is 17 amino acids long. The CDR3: CATSQGTSGGGYNEQFF. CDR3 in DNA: TGTGCCACCAGCCAGGGGACTAGCGGGGGGGGATACAATGAGCAGTTCTTC.

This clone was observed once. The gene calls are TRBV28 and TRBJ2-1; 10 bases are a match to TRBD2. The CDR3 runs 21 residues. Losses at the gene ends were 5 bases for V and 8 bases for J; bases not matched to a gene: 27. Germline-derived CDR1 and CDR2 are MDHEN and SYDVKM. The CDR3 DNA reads TGTGCCAGCAGTGCCCTTTACACAGGGGACCCAGCGGGGGGGCATGAGGATGAGCAGTTCTTC. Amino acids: CASSALYTGDPAGGHEDEQFF.

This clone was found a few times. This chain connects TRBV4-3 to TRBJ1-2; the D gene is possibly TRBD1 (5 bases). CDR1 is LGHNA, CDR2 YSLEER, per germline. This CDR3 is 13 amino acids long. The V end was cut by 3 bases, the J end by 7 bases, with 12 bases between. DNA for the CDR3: TGCGCCAGCAGCCAGTCTGGTCAGGGTGGCTACACCTTC. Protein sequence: CASSQSGQGGYTF.

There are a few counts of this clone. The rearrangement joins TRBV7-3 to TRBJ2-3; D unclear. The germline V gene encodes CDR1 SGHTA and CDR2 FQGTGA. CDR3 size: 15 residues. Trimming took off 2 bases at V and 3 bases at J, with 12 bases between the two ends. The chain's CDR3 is CASSLVGPRTDTQYF. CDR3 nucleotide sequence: TGTGCCAGCAGCTTAGTGGGCCCCCGAACAGATACGCAGTATTTT.

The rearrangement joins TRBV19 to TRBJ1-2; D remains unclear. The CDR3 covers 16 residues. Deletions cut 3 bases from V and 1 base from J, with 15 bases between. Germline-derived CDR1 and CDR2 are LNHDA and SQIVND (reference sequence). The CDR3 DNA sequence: TGTGCCAGTAGTATCGGCGGCGGAGGGCTTAACTATGGCTACACCTTC. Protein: CASSIGGGGLNYGYTF.

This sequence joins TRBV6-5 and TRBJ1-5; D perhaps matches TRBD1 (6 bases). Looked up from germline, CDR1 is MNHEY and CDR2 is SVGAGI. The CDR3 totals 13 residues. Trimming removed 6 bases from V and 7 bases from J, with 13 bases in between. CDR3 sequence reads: CASRPGVGQPQHF. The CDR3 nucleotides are TGTGCCAGCAGGCCAGGGGTGGGGCAGCCCCAGCATTTT.

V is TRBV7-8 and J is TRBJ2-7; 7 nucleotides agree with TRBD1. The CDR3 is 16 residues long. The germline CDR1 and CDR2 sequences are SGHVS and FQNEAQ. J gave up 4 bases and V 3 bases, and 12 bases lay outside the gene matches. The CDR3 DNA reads TGTGCCAGCAGCTTGCCACCGGACAGGCTAAATTACGAGCAGTACTTC. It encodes CASSLPPDRLNYEQYF.

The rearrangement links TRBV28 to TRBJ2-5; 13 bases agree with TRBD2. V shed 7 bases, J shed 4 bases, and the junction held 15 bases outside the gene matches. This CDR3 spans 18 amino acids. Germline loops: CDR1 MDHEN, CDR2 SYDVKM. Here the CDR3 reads CASKAPGLAGWTGETQYF. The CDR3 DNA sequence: TGTGCCAGCAAGGCGCCGGGACTAGCGGGGTGGACGGGAGAGACCCAGTACTTC.

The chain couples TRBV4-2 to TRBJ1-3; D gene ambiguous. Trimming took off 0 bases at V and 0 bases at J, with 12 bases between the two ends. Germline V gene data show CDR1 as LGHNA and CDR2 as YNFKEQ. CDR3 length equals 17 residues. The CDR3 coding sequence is TGTGCCAGCAGCCAAGAAATATCGTTCCGCTCTGGAAACACCATATATTTT. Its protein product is CASSQEISFRSGNTIYF.

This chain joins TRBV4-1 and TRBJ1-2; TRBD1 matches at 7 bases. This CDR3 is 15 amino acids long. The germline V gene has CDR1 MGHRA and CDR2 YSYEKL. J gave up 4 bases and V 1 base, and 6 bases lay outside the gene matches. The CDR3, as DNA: TGCGCCAGCAGCCAAGGACAGGGAGGCCCCTATGGCTACACCTTC. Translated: CASSQGQGGPYGYTF.

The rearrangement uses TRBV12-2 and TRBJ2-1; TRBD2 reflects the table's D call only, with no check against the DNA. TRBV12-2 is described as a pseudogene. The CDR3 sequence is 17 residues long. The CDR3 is CASRPGRGRGIYNEQFF. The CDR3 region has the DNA TGTGCAAGTCGCCCAGGACGGGGGCGGGGGATCTACAATGAGCAGTTCTTC.

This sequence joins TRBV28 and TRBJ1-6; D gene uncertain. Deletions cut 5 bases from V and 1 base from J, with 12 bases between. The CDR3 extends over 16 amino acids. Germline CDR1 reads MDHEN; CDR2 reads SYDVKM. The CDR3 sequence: CASSLRDSSYNSPLHF. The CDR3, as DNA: TGTGCCAGCAGTCTCCGGGATTCGTCCTATAATTCACCCCTCCACTTT.

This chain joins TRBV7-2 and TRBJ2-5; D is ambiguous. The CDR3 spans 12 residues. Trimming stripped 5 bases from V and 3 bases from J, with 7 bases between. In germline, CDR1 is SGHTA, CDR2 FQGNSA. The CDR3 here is CASSLGEETQYF. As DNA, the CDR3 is TGTGCCAGCAGCCTTGGAGAAGAGACCCAGTACTTC. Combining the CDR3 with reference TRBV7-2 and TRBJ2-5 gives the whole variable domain GAGVSQSPSNKVTEKGKDVELRCDPISGHTALYWYRQSLGQGLEFLIYFQGNSAPDKSGLPSDRFSAERTGGSVSTLTIQRTQQEDSAVYLCASSLGEETQYFGPGTRLLVL.

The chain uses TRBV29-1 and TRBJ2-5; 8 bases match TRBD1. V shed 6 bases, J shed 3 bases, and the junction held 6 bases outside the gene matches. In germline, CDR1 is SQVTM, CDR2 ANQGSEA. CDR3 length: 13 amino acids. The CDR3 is CSVYDRGKETQYF. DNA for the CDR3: TGCAGCGTCTACGACAGGGGTAAAGAGACCCAGTACTTC. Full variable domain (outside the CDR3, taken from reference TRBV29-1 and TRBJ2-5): SAVISQKPSRDICQRGTSLTIQCQVDSQVTMMFWYRQQPGQSLTLIATANQGSEATYESGFVIDKFPISRPNLTFSTLTVSNMSPEDSSIYLCSVYDRGKETQYFGPGTRLLVL.